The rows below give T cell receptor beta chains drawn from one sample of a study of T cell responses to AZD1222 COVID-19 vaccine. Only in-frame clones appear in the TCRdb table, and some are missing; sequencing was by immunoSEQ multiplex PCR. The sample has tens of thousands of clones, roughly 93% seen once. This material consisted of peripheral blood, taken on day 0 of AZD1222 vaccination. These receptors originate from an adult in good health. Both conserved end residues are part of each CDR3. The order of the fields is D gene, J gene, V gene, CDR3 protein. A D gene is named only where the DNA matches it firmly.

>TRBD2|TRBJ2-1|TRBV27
CASSFGLAGGPPYNEQFF
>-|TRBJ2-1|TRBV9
CASSVADRIPYNEQFF
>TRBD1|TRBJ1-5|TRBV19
CASVGQGNQPQHF
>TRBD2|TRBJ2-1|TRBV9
CASSVVGLPNEQFF
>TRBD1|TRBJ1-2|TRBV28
CASSFKQGNVFVYGYTF
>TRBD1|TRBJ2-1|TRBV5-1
CASSPMLQTGSSYNEQFF
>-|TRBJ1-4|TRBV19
CASSLVNEKLFF
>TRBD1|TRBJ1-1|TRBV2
CASVVDRVLIGTEAFF
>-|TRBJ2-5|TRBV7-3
CASSLGSSAVGETQYF
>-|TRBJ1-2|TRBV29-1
CSVEDLLGGGYTF
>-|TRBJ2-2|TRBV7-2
CASSPNGGNTGELFF
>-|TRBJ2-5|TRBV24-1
CATSDFGNRAGETQYF
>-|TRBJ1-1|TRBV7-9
CASSPRVTSTEAFF
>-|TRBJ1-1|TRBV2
CASTVLSAEAFF
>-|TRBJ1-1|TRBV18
CASSRNVLRDTEAFF
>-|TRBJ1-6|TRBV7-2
CASSPVAGYNSPLHF
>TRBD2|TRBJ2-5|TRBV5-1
CASSLSSGGQETQYF
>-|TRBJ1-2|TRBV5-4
CASSLAKAGNYGYTF
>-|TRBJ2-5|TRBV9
CASSVTPAPSETQYF
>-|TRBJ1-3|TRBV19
CASSITGNSGNTIYF
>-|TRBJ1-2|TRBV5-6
CASSSSIGGYTF
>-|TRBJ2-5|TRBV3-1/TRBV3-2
CASSAGYQETQYF
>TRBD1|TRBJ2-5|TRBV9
CASSTGTGGTVETQYF
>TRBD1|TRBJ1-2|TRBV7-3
CASSLDGQGVGGYTF
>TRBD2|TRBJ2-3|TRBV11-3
CASSGAGGTDTQYF
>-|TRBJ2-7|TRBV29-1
CSVSTGSYEQYF
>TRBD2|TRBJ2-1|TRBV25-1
CATAIAGGLDEQFF
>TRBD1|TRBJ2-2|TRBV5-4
CASSLAMGQGRAGELFF
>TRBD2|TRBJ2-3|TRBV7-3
CASSPLAGASTDTQYF
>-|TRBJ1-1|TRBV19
CASRGLRDTEAFF
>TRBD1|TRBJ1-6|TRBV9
CASSVGQGFGSPLHF
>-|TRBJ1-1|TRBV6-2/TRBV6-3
CASSSTGPDTEAFF
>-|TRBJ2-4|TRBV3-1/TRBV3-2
CASSLHRVAKNIQYF
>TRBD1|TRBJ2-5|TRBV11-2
CASSLAVLGTGGVTQYF
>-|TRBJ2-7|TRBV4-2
CATGRDTSYEQYF
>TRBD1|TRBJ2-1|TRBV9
CASSVTTGTYNEQFF
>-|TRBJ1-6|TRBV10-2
CASIRTVNSPLHF
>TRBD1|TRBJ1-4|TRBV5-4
CASSIAGQGREKLFF
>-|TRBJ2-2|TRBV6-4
CASSVGNTGELFF
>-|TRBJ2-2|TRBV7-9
CASSTFEGTGELFF
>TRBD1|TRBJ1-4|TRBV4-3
CASSRGDSAAEKLFF
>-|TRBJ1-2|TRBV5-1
CASSLAWAGAGTF
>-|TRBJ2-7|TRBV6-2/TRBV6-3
CASTPHSGEQYF
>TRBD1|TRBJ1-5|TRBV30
CAWSPGQGVQPQHF
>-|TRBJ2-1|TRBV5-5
CASSLVAVEGQFF
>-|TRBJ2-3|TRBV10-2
CASSVWGPTDTQYF
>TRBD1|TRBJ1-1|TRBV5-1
CASSLVPGQGMAFF
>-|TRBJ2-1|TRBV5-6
CASSPFRDSYNEQFF
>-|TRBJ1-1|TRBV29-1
CSAAGRGSRGGTEAFF
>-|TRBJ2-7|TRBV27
CASSPDYRQLYEQYF
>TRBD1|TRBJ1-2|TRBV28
CASQQPGQGNYGYTF
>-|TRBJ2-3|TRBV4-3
CASSQGWVTLDTQYF
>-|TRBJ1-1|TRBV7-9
CASSSWTEKKTEAFF
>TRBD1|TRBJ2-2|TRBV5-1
CASSRTGINTGELFF
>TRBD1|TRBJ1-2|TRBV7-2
CASSKRDSGLIGYTF
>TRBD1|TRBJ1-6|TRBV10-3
CAISERQGPNSPLHF
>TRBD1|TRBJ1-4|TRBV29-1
CSVSNGQAFATNEKLFF
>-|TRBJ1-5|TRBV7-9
CASSLANSNQPQHF
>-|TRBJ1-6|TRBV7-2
CASSSPGGTQNSPLHF
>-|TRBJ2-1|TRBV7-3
CASTSGHSNFGNEQFF